Shown below are 14 T cell receptor beta chains from a single sample sequenced in a study of human T cells and chemical hapten exposure. Time point in this sample: patch test 1, 2 weeks after DPC sensitization. As for treatment: therapeutic diphenylcyclopropenone sensitization with weekly scalp DPC. TCRdb redid the calling of the RACE reads with MiXCR, one entry per CDR3 protein. The profile shows tens of thousands of distinct CDR3 sequences, roughly 9.8% of them singletons. This material consisted of whole blood, taken in connection with sensitization to the hapten diphenylcyclopropenone (DPC). These receptors were taken from a woman in her thirties or forties with alopecia areata. Some clones in this sample may be carry-over from other donors' samples.

This clonotype was recorded at least ten times. The rearrangement uses TRBV5-1 and TRBJ1-1; D ambiguous. Germline V gene sequence: CDR1 SGHRS, CDR2 YFSETQ. This CDR3 comprises 12 residues. Trimming removed 0 bases at V and 3 bases at J, with 3 bases between. The CDR3 region has the DNA TGCGCCAGCAGCTTGGAGGACACTGAAGCTTTCTTT. Translated, it gives CASSLEDTEAFF.

This clonotype was observed at least ten times. The genes are TRBV7-9 and TRBJ2-3; tentative D call: TRBD1 (5 bases). The V gene's germline CDR1 is SEHNR and CDR2 FQNEAQ (reference sequence). Deletions cut 3 bases from V and 6 bases from J, with 16 bases between. This CDR3 is 15 amino acids long. CDR3 DNA: TGTGCCAGCAGCTTCGACAGCTCCTCCGGGGATACGCAGTATTTT. Amino acid sequence: CASSFDSSSGDTQYF.

The sample holds a few counts of this clonotype. The chain carries TRBV7-2 and TRBJ1-1, with TRBD1 identical over 11 bases. The CDR3 is made up of 15 amino acids. Germline CDR1 is SGHTA and CDR2 is FQGNSA. The V segment lost 8 bases and the J segment 7 bases; nucleotides outside the gene matches: 12. As DNA, the CDR3 is TGTGCCAGCGCCCGGACAGGGGGCGGAGATAATGAAGCTTTCTTT. This encodes CASARTGGGDNEAFF.

This clonotype showed up many times. The chain is built from TRBV4-1 and TRBJ2-5; D might be TRBD2 (5 bases). The germline V and J ends were trimmed by 0 bases and 4 bases, with 12 bases remaining between them. Germline V gives CDR1 MGHRA, CDR2 YSYEKL. CDR3 length: 15 amino acids. The CDR3 nucleotides read TGCGCCAGCAGCCAAGAAGGCGGCCTAGCAGAGACCCAGTACTTC. It specifies CASSQEGGLAETQYF.

This clonotype was seen ten or more times. The rearrangement links TRBV5-1 to TRBJ1-1, with 8 bases aligning to TRBD1. The CDR3 length is 14 residues. Germline CDR1 is SGHRS and CDR2 is YFSETQ. Unmatched junction bases numbered 5, after V lost 3 bases and J lost 4 bases. CDR3 sequence (DNA): TGCGCCAGCAGCTGGGGAACAGGGGGCACTGAAGCTTTCTTT. It translates to CASSWGTGGTEAFF.

This clonotype was detected ten times or more. CDR3 protein: CASRRGVETEAFF. The CDR3 region has the DNA TGTGCCAGCAGGAGAGGGGTAGAGACTGAAGCTTTCTTT. The chain is built from TRBV6-5 and TRBJ1-1; TRBD1 is a possible D gene (5 bases). This CDR3 has 13 residues. With 6 bases removed from V and 5 bases from J, the gap between germline ends came to 13 bases. Germline loops: CDR1 MNHEY, CDR2 SVGAGI.

This clonotype was observed many times. The rearrangement joins TRBV12-3 or TRBV12-4 to TRBJ2-1; a possible D gene is TRBD1 (6 bases). V was shortened by 2 bases and J by 2 bases, with 10 bases between the two germline ends. The CDR3 totals 15 residues. The chain's CDR3 is CASSLRTAAYNEQFF. The CDR3, as DNA: TGTGCCAGCAGTTTAAGGACAGCAGCCTACAATGAGCAGTTCTTC.

In its sample, this clonotype was seen many times. V usage is TRBV9 and J usage is TRBJ2-3, with D tentatively TRBD1 (6 bases). This CDR3 is built from 16 residues. V lost 0 bases and J lost 3, with 14 bases in between. Germline CDR1 reads SGDLS; CDR2 reads YYNGEE. CDR3 nucleotides: TGTGCCAGCAGCGTAGAGGACAGATTCCCGACAGATACGCAGTATTTT. This encodes CASSVEDRFPTDTQYF.

A few counts support this clonotype. The rearrangement joins TRBV27 to TRBJ2-7; tentative D call: TRBD1 (6 bases). This CDR3 region has 14 residues. Trimming pared 5 bases from V and 2 bases from J, leaving 13 bases between. Germline V gene sequence: CDR1 MNHEY, CDR2 SMNVEV (reference sequence). The CDR3 coding sequence is TGTGCCAGCAGTCTCCGGGACAAGACCTACGAGCAGTACTTC. Translating it yields CASSLRDKTYEQYF.

Many counts were recorded for this clonotype. The chain has TRBV18 and TRBJ2-7, with 13 nucleotides matching TRBD2. The J segment lost 2 bases and the V segment lost 4 bases, leaving 5 bases of the junction unmatched. Germline CDR1 reads KGHSH; CDR2 reads LQKENI. This CDR3 has 16 amino acids. CDR3 in amino acids: CASSLTGLAGAYEQYF. The CDR3 coding sequence is TGTGCCAGCTCACTGACCGGACTAGCGGGGGCCTACGAGCAGTACTTC.

This clonotype was detected ten times or more. The chain has TRBV13 and TRBJ2-2, with D possibly matching TRBD2 (6 bases). Trimming took off 8 bases at V and 5 bases at J, with 6 bases between the two ends. CDR1 and CDR2 (germline): PRHDT, FYEKMQ (reference sequence). This CDR3 contains 11 residues. The CDR3 DNA follows: TGTGCCAGCGGGAGGACCGGGGAGCTGTTTTTT. Its translation: CASGRTGELFF.

V gene TRBV28 combines with J gene TRBJ2-2, with 9 bases identical to TRBD1. This CDR3 is 15 amino acids long. V lost 6 bases and J lost 4; bases outside the gene matches: 6. The germline CDR1 and CDR2 sequences are MDHEN and SYDVKM. CDR3 residues: CASSPGTGFTGELFF. In DNA form, the CDR3 reads TGTGCCAGCAGCCCCGGGACAGGGTTCACCGGGGAGCTGTTTTTT.

This clonotype occurred many times. For the CDR3, the DNA is TGTGCCAGCAGCCAAGAACCTAGCGGGGCCCAAGAGACCCAGTACTTC. Amino acids: CASSQEPSGAQETQYF. This sequence joins TRBV4-2 and TRBJ2-5, with TRBD2 identical over 9 bases. The CDR3 spans 16 residues. J was trimmed by 1 base and V by 0 bases; bases with no gene match: 3. Germline CDR1 and CDR2: LGHNA and YNFKEQ.

In regard to this clonotype: One end of the junction does not line up with germline, which may come from a read error. J is TRBJ2-7 and V is TRBV20-1; TRBD2 matches at 8 bases. Germline V gives CDR1 DFQATT, CDR2 SNEGSKA (reference sequence). This CDR3 has 15 residues. CDR3 nucleotide sequence: TGCAGTGCCAGAGATCAAGCGGGGGTTTCCTACGAGCAGTACTTC. Its protein is CSARDQAGVSYEQYF.